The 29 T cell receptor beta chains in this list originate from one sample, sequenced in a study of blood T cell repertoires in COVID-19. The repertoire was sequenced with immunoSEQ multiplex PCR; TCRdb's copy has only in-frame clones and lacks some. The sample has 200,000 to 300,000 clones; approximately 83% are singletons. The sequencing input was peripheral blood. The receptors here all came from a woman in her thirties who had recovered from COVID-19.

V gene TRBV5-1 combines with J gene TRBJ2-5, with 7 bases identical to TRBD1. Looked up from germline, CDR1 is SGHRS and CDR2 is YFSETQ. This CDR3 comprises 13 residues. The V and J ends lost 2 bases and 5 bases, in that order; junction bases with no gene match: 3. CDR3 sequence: CASSLRGLETQYF. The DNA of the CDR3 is TGCGCCAGCAGCTTAAGGGGGCTGGAGACCCAGTACTTC.

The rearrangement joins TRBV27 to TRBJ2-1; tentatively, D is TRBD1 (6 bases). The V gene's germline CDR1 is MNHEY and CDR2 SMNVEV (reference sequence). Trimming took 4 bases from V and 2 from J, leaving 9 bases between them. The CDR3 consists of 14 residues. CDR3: CASSSTGTYNEQFF. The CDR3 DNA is TGTGCCAGCAGTTCTACAGGGACCTACAATGAGCAGTTCTTC.

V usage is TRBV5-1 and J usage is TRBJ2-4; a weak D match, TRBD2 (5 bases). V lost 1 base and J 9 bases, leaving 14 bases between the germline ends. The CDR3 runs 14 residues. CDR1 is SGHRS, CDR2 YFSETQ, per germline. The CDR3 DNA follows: TGCGCCAGCAGCTTGACCCACAACGAGGGCATTCAGTACTTC. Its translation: CASSLTHNEGIQYF.

Written as DNA, the CDR3 is TGTGCCAGTTCTGGACTTCTCGATGAGCAGTTCTTC. It specifies CASSGLLDEQFF. This chain uses TRBV19 with TRBJ2-1; weak D call: TRBD2 (5 bases). CDR1 and CDR2 from the germline V gene are LNHDA and SQIVND (reference sequence). Trimming left V 8 bases short and J 8 bases short, with 13 bases between. The CDR3 consists of 12 residues. The entire variable domain, with the rest obtained from reference TRBV19 and TRBJ2-1, is as follows: DGGITQSPKYLFRKEGQNVTLSCEQNLNHDAMYWYRQDPGQGLRLIYYSQIVNDFQKGDIAEGYSVSREKKESFPLTVTSAQKNPTAFYLCASSGLLDEQFFGPGTRLTVL.

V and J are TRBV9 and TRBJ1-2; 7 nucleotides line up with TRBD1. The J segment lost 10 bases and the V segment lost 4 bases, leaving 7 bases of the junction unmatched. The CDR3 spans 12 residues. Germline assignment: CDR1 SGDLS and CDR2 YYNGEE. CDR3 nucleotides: TGTGCCAGCAGCAGCCGGACAGGTCACTACACCTTC. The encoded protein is CASSSRTGHYTF.

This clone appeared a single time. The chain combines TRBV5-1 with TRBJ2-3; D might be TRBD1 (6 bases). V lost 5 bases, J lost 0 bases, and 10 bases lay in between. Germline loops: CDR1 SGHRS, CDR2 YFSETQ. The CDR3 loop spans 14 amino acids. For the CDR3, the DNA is TGCGCCAGCAGGGGGGCGACCAGCACAGATACGCAGTATTTT. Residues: CASRGATSTDTQYF. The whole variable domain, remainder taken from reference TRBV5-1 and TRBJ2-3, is KAGVTQTPRYLIKTRGQQVTLSCSPISGHRSVSWYQQTPGQGLQFLFEYFSETQRNKGNFPGRFSGRQFSNSRSEMNVSTLELGDSALYLCASRGATSTDTQYFGPGTRLTVL.

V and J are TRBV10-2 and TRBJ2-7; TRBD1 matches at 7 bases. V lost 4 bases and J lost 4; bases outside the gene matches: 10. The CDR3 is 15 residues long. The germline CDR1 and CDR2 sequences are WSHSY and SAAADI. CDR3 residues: CASSVQQGSVYEQYF. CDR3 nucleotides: TGCGCCAGCAGTGTGCAACAGGGGTCTGTTTACGAGCAGTACTTC.

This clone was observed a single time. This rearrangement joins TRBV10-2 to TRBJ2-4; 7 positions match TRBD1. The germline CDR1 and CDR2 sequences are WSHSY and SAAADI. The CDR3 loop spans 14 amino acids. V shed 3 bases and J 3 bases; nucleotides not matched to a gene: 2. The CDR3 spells CASSDAGGKNIQYF. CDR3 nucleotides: TGCGCCAGCAGTGATGCAGGGGGCAAAAACATTCAGTACTTC.

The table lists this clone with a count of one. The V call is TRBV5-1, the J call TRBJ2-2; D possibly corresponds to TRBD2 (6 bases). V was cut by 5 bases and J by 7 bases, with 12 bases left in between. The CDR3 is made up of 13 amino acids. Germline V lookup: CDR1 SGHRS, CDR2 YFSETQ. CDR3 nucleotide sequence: TGCGCCAGCAGTAGAGTGGGAGGCGGGGAGCTGTTTTTT. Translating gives CASSRVGGGELFF.

The CDR3 loop reads CASSQYGGNEQFF. In DNA, the CDR3 is TGTGCCAGCAGCCAATACGGGGGGAATGAGCAGTTCTTC. The chain joins TRBV14 to TRBJ2-1; the match to TRBD2 covers 7 bases. The CDR3 extends over 13 amino acids. Per the germline V gene, CDR1 is SGHDN and CDR2 is FVKESK. V lost 2 bases and J lost 7; bases outside the gene matches: 2.

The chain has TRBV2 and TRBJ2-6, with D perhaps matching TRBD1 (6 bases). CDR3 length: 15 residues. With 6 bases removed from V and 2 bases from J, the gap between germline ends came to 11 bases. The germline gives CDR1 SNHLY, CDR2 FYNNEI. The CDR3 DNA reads TGTGCCAGCAGCCACACAGGGACTGGGGCCAACGTCCTGACTTTC. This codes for CASSHTGTGANVLTF.

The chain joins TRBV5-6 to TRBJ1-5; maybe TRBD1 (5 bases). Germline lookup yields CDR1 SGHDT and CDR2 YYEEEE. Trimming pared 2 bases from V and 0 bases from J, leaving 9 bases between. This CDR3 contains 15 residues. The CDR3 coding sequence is TGTGCCAGCAGCTTTAAGGGGATTAGCAATCAGCCCCAGCATTTT. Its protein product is CASSFKGISNQPQHF.

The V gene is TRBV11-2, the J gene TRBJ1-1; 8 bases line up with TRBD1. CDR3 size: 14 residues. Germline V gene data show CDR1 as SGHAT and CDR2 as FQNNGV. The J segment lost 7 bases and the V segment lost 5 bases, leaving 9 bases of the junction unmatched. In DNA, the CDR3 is TGTGCCAGCAGCCCGGCCGGCAGGGGGCTTGAAGCTTTCTTT. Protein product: CASSPAGRGLEAFF.

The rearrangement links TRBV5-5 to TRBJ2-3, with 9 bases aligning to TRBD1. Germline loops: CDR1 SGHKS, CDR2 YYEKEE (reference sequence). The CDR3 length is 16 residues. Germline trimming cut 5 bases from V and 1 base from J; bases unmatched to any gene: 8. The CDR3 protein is CASRFLQGAGTDTQYF. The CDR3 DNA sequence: TGTGCCAGCAGATTCCTACAGGGGGCTGGCACAGATACGCAGTATTTT.

The CDR3 coding sequence is TGTGCCAGCAGCGTAGGGGGGGGCCGTGATGAGCAGTTCTTC. Residues: CASSVGGGRDEQFF. This rearrangement joins TRBV9 to TRBJ2-1; possibly TRBD2 for D (7 bases). Germline assignment: CDR1 SGDLS and CDR2 YYNGEE. The CDR3 is 14 amino acids. V gave up 0 bases and J gave up 8 bases, with 12 bases separating them.

The CDR3 DNA is TGCGCCAGCAGCTTGGAGGGACACCCGGGAGATACGCAGTATTTT. It is translated as CASSLEGHPGDTQYF. The chain is built from TRBV5-1 and TRBJ2-3; a weak D match, TRBD1 (6 bases). CDR1 and CDR2 (germline): SGHRS, YFSETQ. The CDR3 has 15 residues. V lost 0 bases, J lost 5 bases, and 13 bases lay in between. Using reference TRBV5-1 and TRBJ2-3 for the parts outside the CDR3, the full variable domain is KAGVTQTPRYLIKTRGQQVTLSCSPISGHRSVSWYQQTPGQGLQFLFEYFSETQRNKGNFPGRFSGRQFSNSRSEMNVSTLELGDSALYLCASSLEGHPGDTQYFGPGTRLTVL.

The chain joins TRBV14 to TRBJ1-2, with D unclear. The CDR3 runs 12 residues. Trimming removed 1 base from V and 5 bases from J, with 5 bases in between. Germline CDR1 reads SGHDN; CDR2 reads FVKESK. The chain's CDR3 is CASSQGGYGYTF. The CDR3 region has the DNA TGTGCCAGCAGCCAAGGAGGATATGGCTACACCTTC.

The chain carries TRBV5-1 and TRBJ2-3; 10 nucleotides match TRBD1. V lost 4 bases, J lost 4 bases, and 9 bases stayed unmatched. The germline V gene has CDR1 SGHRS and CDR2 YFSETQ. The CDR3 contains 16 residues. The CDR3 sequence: CASSTSGTGAADTQYF. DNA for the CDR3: TGCGCCAGCAGCACATCCGGGACAGGGGCCGCAGATACGCAGTATTTT.

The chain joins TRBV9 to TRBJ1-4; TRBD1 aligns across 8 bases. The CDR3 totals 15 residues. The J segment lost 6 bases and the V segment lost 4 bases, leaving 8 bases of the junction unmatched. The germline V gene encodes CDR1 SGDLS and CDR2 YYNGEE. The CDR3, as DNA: TGTGCCAGCAGCTTCGACAGGGGCGGGGATGAAAAACTGTTTTTT. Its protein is CASSFDRGGDEKLFF.

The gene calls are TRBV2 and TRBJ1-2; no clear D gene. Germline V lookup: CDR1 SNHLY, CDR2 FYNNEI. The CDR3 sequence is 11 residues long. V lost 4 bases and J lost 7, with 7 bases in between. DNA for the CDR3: TGTGCCAGCAGTGTGGGCTCTGGCTACACCTTC. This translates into CASSVGSGYTF. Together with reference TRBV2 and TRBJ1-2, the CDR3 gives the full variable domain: EPEVTQTPSHQVTQMGQEVILRCVPISNHLYFYWYRQILGQKVEFLVSFYNNEISEKSEIFDDQFSVERPDGSNFTLKIRSTKLEDSAMYFCASSVGSGYTFGSGTRLTVV.

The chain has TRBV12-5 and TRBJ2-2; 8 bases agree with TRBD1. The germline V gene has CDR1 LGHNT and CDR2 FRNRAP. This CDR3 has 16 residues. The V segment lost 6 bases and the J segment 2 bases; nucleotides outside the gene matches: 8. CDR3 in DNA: TGTGCTAGTGGGGGAAGGACAGGGATAAACACCGGGGAGCTGTTTTTT. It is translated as CASGGRTGINTGELFF.

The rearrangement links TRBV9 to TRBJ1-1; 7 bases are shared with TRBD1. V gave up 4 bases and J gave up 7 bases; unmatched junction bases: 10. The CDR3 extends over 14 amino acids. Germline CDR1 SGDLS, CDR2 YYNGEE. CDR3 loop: CASSPQDRQFEAFF. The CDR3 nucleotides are TGTGCCAGCAGCCCCCAGGACAGGCAATTTGAAGCTTTCTTT.

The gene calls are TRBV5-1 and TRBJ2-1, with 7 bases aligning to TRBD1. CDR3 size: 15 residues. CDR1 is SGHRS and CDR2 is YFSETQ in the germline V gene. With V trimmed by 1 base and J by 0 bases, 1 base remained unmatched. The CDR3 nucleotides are TGCGCCAGCAGCTTGAGGGGGCTCTCCTACAATGAGCAGTTCTTC. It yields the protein CASSLRGLSYNEQFF.

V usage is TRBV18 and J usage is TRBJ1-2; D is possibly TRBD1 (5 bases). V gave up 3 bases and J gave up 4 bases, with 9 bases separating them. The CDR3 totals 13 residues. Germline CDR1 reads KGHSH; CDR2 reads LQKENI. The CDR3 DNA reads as TGTGCCAGCTCACCGACAGTTGCCTATGGCTACACCTTC. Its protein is CASSPTVAYGYTF. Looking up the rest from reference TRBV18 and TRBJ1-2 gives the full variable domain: NAGVMQNPRHLVRRRGQEARLRCSPMKGHSHVYWYRQLPEEGLKFMVYLQKENIIDESGMPKERFSAEFPKEGPSILRIQQVVRGDSAAYFCASSPTVAYGYTFGSGTRLTVV.

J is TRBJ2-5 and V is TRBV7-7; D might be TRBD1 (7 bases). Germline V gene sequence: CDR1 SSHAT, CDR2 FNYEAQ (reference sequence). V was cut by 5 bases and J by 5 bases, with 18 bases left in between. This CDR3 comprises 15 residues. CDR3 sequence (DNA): TGTGCCAGCAGCAAAGGTGGACAGGCGGGGGAGACCCAGTACTTC. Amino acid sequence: CASSKGGQAGETQYF.

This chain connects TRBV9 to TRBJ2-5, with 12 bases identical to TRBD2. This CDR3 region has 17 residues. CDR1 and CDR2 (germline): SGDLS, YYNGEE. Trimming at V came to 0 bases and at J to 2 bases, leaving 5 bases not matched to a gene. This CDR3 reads CASSVGPGLAGQETQYF. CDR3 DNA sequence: TGTGCCAGCAGCGTAGGCCCCGGACTAGCGGGGCAAGAGACCCAGTACTTC.

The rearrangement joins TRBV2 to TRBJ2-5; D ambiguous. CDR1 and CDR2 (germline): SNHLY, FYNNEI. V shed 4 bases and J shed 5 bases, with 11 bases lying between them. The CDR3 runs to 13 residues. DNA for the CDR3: TGTGCCAGCAGTGTAGTGGTCGTGGAGACCCAGTACTTC. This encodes CASSVVVVETQYF.

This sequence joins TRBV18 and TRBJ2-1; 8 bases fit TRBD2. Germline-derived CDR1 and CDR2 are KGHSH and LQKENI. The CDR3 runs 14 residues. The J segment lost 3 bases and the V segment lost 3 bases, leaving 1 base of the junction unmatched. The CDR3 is CASSPGTSYNEQFF. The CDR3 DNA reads TGTGCCAGCTCACCCGGGACTAGCTACAATGAGCAGTTCTTC.

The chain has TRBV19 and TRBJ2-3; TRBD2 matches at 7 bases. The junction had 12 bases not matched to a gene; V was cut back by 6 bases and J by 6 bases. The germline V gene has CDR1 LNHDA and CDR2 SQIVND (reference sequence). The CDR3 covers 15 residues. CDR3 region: CASRNFGGFDDTQYF. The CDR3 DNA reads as TGTGCCAGTAGGAACTTCGGGGGGTTCGACGATACGCAGTATTTT.